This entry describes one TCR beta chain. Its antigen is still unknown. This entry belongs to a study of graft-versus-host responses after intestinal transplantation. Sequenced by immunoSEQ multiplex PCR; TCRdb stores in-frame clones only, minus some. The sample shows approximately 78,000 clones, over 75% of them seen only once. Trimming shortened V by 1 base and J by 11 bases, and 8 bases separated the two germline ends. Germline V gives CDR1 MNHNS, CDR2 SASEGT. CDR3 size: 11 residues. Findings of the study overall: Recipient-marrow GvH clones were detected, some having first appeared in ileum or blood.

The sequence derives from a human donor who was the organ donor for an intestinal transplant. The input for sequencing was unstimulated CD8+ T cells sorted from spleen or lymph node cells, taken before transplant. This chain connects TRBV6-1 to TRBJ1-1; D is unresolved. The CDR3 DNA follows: TGTGCCAGCAGTGAAGGCCCACTGGCTTTCTTT. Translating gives CASSEGPLAFF.